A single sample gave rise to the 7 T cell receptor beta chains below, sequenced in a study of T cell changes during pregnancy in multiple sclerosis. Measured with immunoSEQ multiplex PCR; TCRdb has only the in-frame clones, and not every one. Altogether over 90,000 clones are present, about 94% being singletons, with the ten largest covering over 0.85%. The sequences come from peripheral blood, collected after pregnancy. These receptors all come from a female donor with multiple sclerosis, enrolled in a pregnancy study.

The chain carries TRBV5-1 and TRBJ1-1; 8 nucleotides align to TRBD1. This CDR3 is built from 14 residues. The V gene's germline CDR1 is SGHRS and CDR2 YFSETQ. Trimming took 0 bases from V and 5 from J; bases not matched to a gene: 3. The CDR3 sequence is CASSLARGRTEAFF. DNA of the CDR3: TGCGCCAGCAGCTTGGCCAGGGGGCGGACTGAAGCTTTCTTT.

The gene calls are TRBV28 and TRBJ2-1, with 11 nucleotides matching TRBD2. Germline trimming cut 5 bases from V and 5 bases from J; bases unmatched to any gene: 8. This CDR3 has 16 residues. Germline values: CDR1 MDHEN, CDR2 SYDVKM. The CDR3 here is CASSLPGLAENNEQFF. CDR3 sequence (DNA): TGTGCCAGCAGTCTGCCGGGACTAGCGGAAAACAATGAGCAGTTCTTC.

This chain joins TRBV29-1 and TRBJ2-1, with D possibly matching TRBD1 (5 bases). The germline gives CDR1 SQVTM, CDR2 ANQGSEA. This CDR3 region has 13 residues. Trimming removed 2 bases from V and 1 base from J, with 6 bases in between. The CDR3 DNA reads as TGCAGCGTTGAAAGGGGATCCTACAATGAGCAGTTCTTC. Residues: CSVERGSYNEQFF.

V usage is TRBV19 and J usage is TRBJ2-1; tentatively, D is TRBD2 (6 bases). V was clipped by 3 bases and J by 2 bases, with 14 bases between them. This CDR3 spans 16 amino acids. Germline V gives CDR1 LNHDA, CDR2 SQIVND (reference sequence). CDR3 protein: CASSIFGGPTYNEQFF. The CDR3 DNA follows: TGTGCCAGTAGTATCTTCGGGGGACCCACCTACAATGAGCAGTTCTTC. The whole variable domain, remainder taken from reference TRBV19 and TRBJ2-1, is DGGITQSPKYLFRKEGQNVTLSCEQNLNHDAMYWYRQDPGQGLRLIYYSQIVNDFQKGDIAEGYSVSREKKESFPLTVTSAQKNPTAFYLCASSIFGGPTYNEQFFGPGTRLTVL.

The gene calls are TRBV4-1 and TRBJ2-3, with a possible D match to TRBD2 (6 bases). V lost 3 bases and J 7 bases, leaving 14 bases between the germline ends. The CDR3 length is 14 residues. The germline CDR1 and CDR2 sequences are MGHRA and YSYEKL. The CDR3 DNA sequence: TGCGCCAGCAGCCACCCGGGACTTACAAATACGCAGTATTTT. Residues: CASSHPGLTNTQYF.

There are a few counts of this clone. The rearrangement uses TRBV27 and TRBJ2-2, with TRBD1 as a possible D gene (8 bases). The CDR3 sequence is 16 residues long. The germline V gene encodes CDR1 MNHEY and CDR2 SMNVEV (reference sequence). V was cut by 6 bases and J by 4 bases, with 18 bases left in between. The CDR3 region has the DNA TGTGCCAGCAGCCTACAGGGGGGGAGTTTCACCGGGGAGCTGTTTTTT. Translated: CASSLQGGSFTGELFF.

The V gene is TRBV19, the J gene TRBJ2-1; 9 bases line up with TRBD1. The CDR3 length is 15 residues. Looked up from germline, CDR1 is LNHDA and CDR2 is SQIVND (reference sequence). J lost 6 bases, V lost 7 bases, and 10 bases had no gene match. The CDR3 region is CASTLPGQGFNEQFF. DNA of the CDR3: TGTGCCAGTACCTTACCGGGACAGGGTTTCAATGAGCAGTTCTTC.